This T cell receptor (beta chain) was captured in a study of cytomegalovirus exposure and HLA in healthy donors. Study summary: In a later analysis, the 130 or so validation repertoires were reported to have used the same platform as the 600 to 700 first-cohort repertoires.

Clones were read by immunoSEQ multiplex PCR, and TCRdb kept only the in-frame ones, dropping some. This sample has 100,000 to 150,000 clones, with 89% found just once. This CDR3 comprises 14 residues. V lost 1 base and J 1 base, leaving 6 bases between the germline ends. Germline V gene lookup returns CDR1 SGDLS and CDR2 YYNGEE. Study outcomes and limitations: Listed as cytomegalovirus-associated were 164 TCR beta chains. Most TCR sequences proved rare, with some public TCRs found in many donors.

To note about this clone: Its antigen is unidentified.

This clonotype originated in a woman between 18 and 29 years old in good health and CMV-seronegative. Sequenced input: PBMCs. V and J are TRBV9 and TRBJ2-1; tentatively, D is TRBD1 (5 bases). The CDR3 region has the DNA TGTGCCAGCAGCGTACAGGGATCCTACAATGAGCAGTTCTTC. Translating it yields CASSVQGSYNEQFF.